Shown below are 2 T cell receptor beta chains from a single sample sequenced in a study of Ad26.COV2.S vaccination and SARS-CoV-2 variants. Assay: immunoSEQ multiplex PCR; the TCRdb copy retains only in-frame clones and omits some. The sample has 300,000 to 400,000 clones, roughly 90% seen once. This sample's treatment: around 19 received Ad26.COV2.S at low or high dose, single or two shots; about 5 received placebo; per-sample allocation not given. The samples date from day 63 after the first vaccine or placebo injection. Sequenced here: peripheral blood, sampled in a trial of Ad26.COV2.S vaccine versus placebo. The receptors here all came from a person aged 18-65 years who received the Ad26.COV2.S COVID-19 vaccine or a placebo.

The chain recombines TRBV3-1 (or the pseudogene TRBV3-2) with TRBJ2-7; 9 positions match TRBD2. With 1 base clipped from V and 2 bases from J, the junction kept 9 bases outside the gene matches. The CDR3 is 17 amino acids. Germline V gene lookup returns CDR1 LGHDT and CDR2 YNNKEL (reference sequence). CDR3 protein: CASSQVWASGGTYEQYF. CDR3 nucleotide sequence: TGTGCCAGCAGCCAAGTCTGGGCGAGCGGGGGGACCTACGAGCAGTACTTC.

The chain is built from TRBV6-5 and TRBJ2-2; D perhaps matches TRBD1 (6 bases). Germline CDR1 MNHEY, CDR2 SVGAGI. The CDR3 runs to 13 residues. The V end lost 7 bases, the J end lost 1 base, and 7 bases lay between the germline ends. The chain's CDR3 is CASKGVNTGELFF. The CDR3 bases are TGTGCCAGCAAGGGGGTGAACACCGGGGAGCTGTTTTTT.